This T cell receptor beta chain is drawn from a study of blood T cell repertoires in COVID-19. The data were produced by immunoSEQ multiplex PCR, yet TCRdb's version contains in-frame clones alone and is incomplete. The sample includes just over 250,000 clones, around 87% of them seen just once. Germline CDR1 and CDR2: SGDLS and YYNGEE. V shed 0 bases, J shed 7 bases, and the junction held 9 bases outside the gene matches. The CDR3 runs to 16 residues. Sequencing was performed on peripheral blood. This TCR was recovered from a woman aged 45-59 years with acute or convalescent COVID-19. V usage is TRBV9 and J usage is TRBJ2-3; 9 bases match TRBD2. This CDR3 is CASSVGLAGGSNTQYF. The CDR3 DNA is TGTGCCAGCAGCGTAGGACTGGCGGGAGGGTCAAATACGCAGTATTTT.